This T cell receptor beta chain was recovered during a study of PD-1 blockade in classical Hodgkin lymphoma. CDR1 and CDR2 from the germline V gene are SNHLY and FYNNEI. Trimming left V 7 bases short and J 5 bases short, with 11 bases between. The CDR3 runs to 12 residues. This clone was detected once. The target antigen is unknown. As for time point: cycle 4 day 1 (C4D1), after 5 to 7 weeks of nivolumab. Each patient relapsed following autologous stem cell transplantation, and prior brentuximab vedotin exposure differed. Whole-study results and caveats: Differences between repertoires have undefined causes, possibly disease activity or prior therapy. Baseline diversity resembling that of newly diagnosed patients was seen in complete responders.

The table came from immunoSEQ multiplex PCR; TCRdb's copy has only in-frame clones and leaves some out. This table has 100,000 or so clones, roughly 87% appearing once. The chain recombines TRBV2 with TRBJ1-1, with D tentatively TRBD1 (6 bases). This clonotype was obtained from a human donor with classical Hodgkin lymphoma. The material sequenced was peripheral blood mononuclear cells (PBMCs), taken before the fourth cycle of nivolumab. CDR3 nucleotide sequence: TGTGCCAGCATAAGGGGGTGGACTGAAGCTTTCTTT. Translated, it gives CASIRGWTEAFF.